Listed here is a single T cell receptor (beta chain). Its antigen is currently not known. No qualities accompany the bases; no much larger clone lies one base away. Libraries were made using the immunoSEQ multiplex PCR assay. A two-step, amplification bias-controlled multiplex PCR was used by Adaptive Biotechnology to amplify CDR3 regions from genomic DNA. Primers covering every V and J gene segment were used in the first PCR, while barcodes and Illumina adapters were added in the second PCR. CDR3 libraries were sequenced on an Illumina instrument. The study's own analysis went as follows. Vendor-provided pipelines were combined with custom analysis of raw data in R/Bioconductor under R version 3.3.0. Clonality, which ranges from 0 to 1, was calculated as the inverse of the normalised Shannon entropy across all productive clones. High-frequency clones were defined as the share of the repertoire occupied by the top 100 clones, with only clones passing a 95% confidence test being retained. Overlap between samples was measured with the Morisita-Horn index, while repertoire diversity was measured with the Simpson index. TCRdb carries this immuneACCESS record with in-frame sequences only. Its versions omit some clonotypes, under half of them owing to an unresolved V gene in the studies checked, with the rest unexplained. D and trimming come from the DNA, and the V and J calls and clone size come from that table. This sample holds over 15,000 clones; more than 90% were observed only once. Approximately 6.5% of the sample is in the top ten clones.

This sample is drawn from a study of T cell repertoires in ileal Crohn's disease (dated by TCRdb to between 2018 and 2020). Regarding the complete study: Median disease duration was around 7.9 years, and about a third of patients were identified as active smokers at the time of surgery. A Rutgeerts score above i0 was used to define endoscopic postoperative recurrence. A total of around 170 mucosal samples from about 57 patients were sequenced, collected from several sites on the surgical specimen as well as at postoperative endoscopy. Roughly half of the patients were given postoperative therapy, with 15 to 20 on anti-TNF agents and 10 to 12 on thiopurines. M0 samples were biopsies from the inflamed portion of the ileum in the surgical resection specimen. A prospective multicentre cohort supplied the roughly 57 Crohn's disease patients whose TCR repertoires were analysed. Every patient underwent surgery because of a complication, which was stricturing disease in around 61% of cases and penetrating disease in about 39%. For commercial TCRB immunosequencing, approximately 500 nanograms of biopsy DNA were submitted for each sample. The study was conducted in parallel with a multicentre cohort that was designed to identify predictors of early endoscopic recurrence following ileocolonic resection.

What the authors observed across the whole study: Compared with CD4 T cells, sorted CD8 T cells contained more high-frequency clones, which suggests that the mucosal expansions were mostly CD8. Only a subgroup of patients, of unstated size, had their mucosal CD4 and CD8 T cells sorted and sequenced. Endoscopic recurrence was found to be associated with higher high-frequency clone percentages at surgery, and recurrence was observed in all patients with clonality above 26.8% (18/57). Patients who were active smokers at surgery had a significantly higher proportion of clonal expansions than non-smokers (roughly 27% vs 19%, p=0.02).

The meaning of the sample's time point label: inflamed ileum from the surgical specimen. Eligible patients were adults with ileal or ileocolonic Crohn's disease who had an indication for ileocolonic resection. Whole ileal mucosal biopsies were stored frozen at -80°C before DNA extraction. Genomic DNA was extracted from frozen whole biopsies using a TRizol-based method and was quantified with a NanoDrop 2000 spectrophotometer. The sample consisted of ileal tissue. This TCR came from an adult with Crohn's disease.

The CDR3 amino acid sequence is: CASSGGTANTEAFF. In nucleotide form, the sequence is TGTGCCAGCAGTGGCGGGACAGCTAACACTGAAGCTTTCTTT. This chain joins TRBV28 to TRBJ1-1, with 7 bases aligning to TRBD1. The CDR1 and CDR2 encoded by the germline V gene are MDHEN and SYDVKM. The CDR3 numbers 14 residues from cysteine through phenylalanine. Only CDR3 DNA remains: 42 bases, in frame from the first base. Compared with germline, V lacks 5 bases and J lacks 2 bases; bases without a gene match: 5.